This T cell receptor (beta chain) was identified during a study of T cells in Graves' hyperthyroidism and ophthalmopathy. This clonotype was detected a few times. From RNA transcripts, TCR beta CDR3 regions were amplified. The TCR CDR3 was amplified in a first-round RT-PCR using the HTBI primer set. One entry per CDR3 protein, called by TCRdb with MiXCR from the multiplex PCR reads. The repertoire consists of 500,000 to 600,000 distinct CDR3 sequences, with approximately 16% occurring once and the leading ten covering more than 15%. Sequenced sample: blood. This TCR derives from a woman younger than 30 with Graves' hyperthyroidism.

CDR3: CASGPDTYYGYTF. Here the CDR3 DNA reads TGTGCTAGTGGTCCGGACACGTACTATGGCTACACCTTC. J is TRBJ1-2 and V is TRBV12-5, with D tentatively TRBD1 (5 bases). Germline CDR1 is LGHNT and CDR2 is FRNRAP. The length of the CDR3 is 13 residues. Trimming removed 5 bases from V and 3 bases from J, with 10 bases in between.